This T cell receptor beta chain was captured by sequencing in a study of cytomegalovirus exposure and HLA in healthy donors. About the research overall: Of all 400 or so donors who were genotyped, around 82% belonged to the Caucasian-associated ancestry cluster. General observations from the study: Earlier analysis looked at TCR beta V segments, and most were productive about 90% or about 30% of the time. Among TCR beta chains, those listed as cytomegalovirus-associated numbered about 160.

This CDR3 contains 16 residues. Germline assignment: CDR1 LNHDA and CDR2 SQIVND (reference sequence). J lost 1 base, V lost 5 bases, and 10 bases had no gene match. This clone has more than one count but fewer than ten. Its antigen remains unidentified. The PCR employed 60 Vbeta primers together with 13 Jbeta primers. The protocol was immunoSEQ multiplex PCR, while the TCRdb copy is restricted to in-frame clones and leaves out a portion. The repertoire has approximately 220,000 clones, approximately 82% of them found once; the top ten carry roughly 0.6%. This receptor was taken from a man younger than 35 in good health and CMV-seronegative. This chain joins TRBV19 and TRBJ2-5, with 7 bases matching TRBD1. Sequenced input: PBMCs. Written as DNA, the CDR3 is TGTGCCAGTAGTCCCTTTCGTGACAGGGCCCAAGAGACCCAGTACTTC. Protein sequence: CASSPFRDRAQETQYF.